This TCR beta chain stems from a study of identical twins. This clonotype was seen more than once but under ten times. Everyone who donated was a healthy Caucasian. The CDR3 spans 15 residues. Trimming removed 0 bases from V and 7 bases from J, with 13 bases in between. Germline values: CDR1 LGHDT, CDR2 YNNKEL (reference sequence). The authors used template switching to add a universal primer site and gave cDNA unique molecular identifiers. TCRdb re-derived calls from the 5' RACE reads in MiXCR, one entry per CDR3 protein. Among 200,000 to 250,000 distinct CDR3 sequences listed, roughly 7% were seen once. The sample also formed part of further work on yellow fever vaccine responses in identical twins. That paper adds: Twins reportedly had a vaccine T cell response that seemed partly convergent, partly personalized.

The source is a woman younger than 35 in good health. The chain combines TRBV3-1 with TRBJ2-1, with a weak D call TRBD2 (6 bases). The sequencing sample was made of memory (CD45RO+) T cells sorted from blood. The CDR3 bases are TGTGCCAGCAGCCAAGAGGGACTCACCCAGAATGAGCAGTTCTTC. Protein product: CASSQEGLTQNEQFF.